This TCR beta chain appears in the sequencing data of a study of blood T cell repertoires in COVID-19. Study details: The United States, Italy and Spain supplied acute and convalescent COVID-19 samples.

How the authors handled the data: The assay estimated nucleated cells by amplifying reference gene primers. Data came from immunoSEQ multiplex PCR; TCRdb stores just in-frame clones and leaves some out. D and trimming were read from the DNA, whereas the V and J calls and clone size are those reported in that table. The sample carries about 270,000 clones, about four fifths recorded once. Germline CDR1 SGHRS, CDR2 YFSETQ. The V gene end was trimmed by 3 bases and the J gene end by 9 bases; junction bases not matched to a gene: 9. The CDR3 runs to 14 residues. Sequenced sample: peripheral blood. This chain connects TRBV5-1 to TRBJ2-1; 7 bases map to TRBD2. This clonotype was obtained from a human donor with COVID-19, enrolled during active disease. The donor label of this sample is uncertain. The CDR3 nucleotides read TGCGCCAGCAGCTGGCGGGGCGGGAGCTTTGAGCAGTTCTTC. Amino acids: CASSWRGGSFEQFF.